This T cell receptor beta chain was profiled in a study of T cells in Graves' hyperthyroidism and ophthalmopathy. Amplification of TCR beta CDR3 regions used RNA as the template. HTBI primers drove first-round RT-PCR of the TCR CDR3. Each CDR3 protein gets one entry after TCRdb re-called the multiplex PCR reads with MiXCR. The sample records hundreds of thousands of distinct CDR3 sequences, approximately 17% being singletons. A few counts support this clonotype. Germline values: CDR1 MNHNS, CDR2 SASEGT. V was pared by 5 bases and J by 8 bases, with 6 bases of the junction left unmatched. CDR3 length: 14 amino acids.

This TCR came from a woman aged 18 to 35 with Graves' ophthalmopathy. V is TRBV6-1 and J is TRBJ1-6, with 7 bases fitting TRBD1. The source material was blood. The CDR3, as DNA: TGTGCCAGCAGTTTAAGAGGGGGCGATTCACCCCTCCACTTT. It yields the protein CASSLRGGDSPLHF.